The present TCR beta chain was sequenced within a study of T-cell reconstitution after alpha-beta-depleted transplantation in children. V lost 8 bases and J lost 8; bases outside the gene matches: 13. The CDR3 is made up of 14 amino acids. Germline loops: CDR1 MDHEN, CDR2 SYDVKM. For TCRbeta, the library was prepared with unique molecular identifiers. TCRdb recomputed calls from the PCR reads with MiXCR, one row per CDR3 protein. The table lists about 400,000 distinct CDR3 sequences, around 15% of them singletons. Study-wide results and limits: At the one-year point after transplant, T-cell counts and TCRbeta diversity were found to come mostly from T cells that had been newly produced. Reportedly, alpha-beta T cells present about two months post-transplant originated from several hundred expanded clones of graft origin. Some patients' high day-60 TCRbeta diversity was traced to surviving recipient T cells and thymic progenitors.

This clonotype has just a few counts. Its antigen is not known. The chain recombines TRBV28 with TRBJ1-2; 8 bases are shared with TRBD1. The source is a boy in the first two years of life who had a stem cell transplant for Wiskott-Aldrich syndrome, so the T cells may come from the graft donor. The sample consisted of PBMCs, mostly from graft donor cells, taken 360 days after TCRalphabeta/CD19-depleted stem cell transplant. The CDR3 loop reads CASSLRGPSRGYTF. CDR3 nucleotide sequence: TGTGCCAGCTCCCTCAGGGGGCCTAGTAGAGGCTACACCTTC.